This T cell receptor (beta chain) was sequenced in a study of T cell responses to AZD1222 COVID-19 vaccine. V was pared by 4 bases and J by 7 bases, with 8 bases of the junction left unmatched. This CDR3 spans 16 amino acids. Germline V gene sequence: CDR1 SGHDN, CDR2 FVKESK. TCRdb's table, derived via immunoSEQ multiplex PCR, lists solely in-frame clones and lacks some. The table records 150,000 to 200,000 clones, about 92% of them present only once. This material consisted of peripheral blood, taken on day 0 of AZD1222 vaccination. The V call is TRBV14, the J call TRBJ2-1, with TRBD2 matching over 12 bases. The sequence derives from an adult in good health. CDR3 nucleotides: TGTGCCAGCAGCCCGGGACTAGCGGGTAGTTGGAATGAGCAGTTCTTC. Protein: CASSPGLAGSWNEQFF.